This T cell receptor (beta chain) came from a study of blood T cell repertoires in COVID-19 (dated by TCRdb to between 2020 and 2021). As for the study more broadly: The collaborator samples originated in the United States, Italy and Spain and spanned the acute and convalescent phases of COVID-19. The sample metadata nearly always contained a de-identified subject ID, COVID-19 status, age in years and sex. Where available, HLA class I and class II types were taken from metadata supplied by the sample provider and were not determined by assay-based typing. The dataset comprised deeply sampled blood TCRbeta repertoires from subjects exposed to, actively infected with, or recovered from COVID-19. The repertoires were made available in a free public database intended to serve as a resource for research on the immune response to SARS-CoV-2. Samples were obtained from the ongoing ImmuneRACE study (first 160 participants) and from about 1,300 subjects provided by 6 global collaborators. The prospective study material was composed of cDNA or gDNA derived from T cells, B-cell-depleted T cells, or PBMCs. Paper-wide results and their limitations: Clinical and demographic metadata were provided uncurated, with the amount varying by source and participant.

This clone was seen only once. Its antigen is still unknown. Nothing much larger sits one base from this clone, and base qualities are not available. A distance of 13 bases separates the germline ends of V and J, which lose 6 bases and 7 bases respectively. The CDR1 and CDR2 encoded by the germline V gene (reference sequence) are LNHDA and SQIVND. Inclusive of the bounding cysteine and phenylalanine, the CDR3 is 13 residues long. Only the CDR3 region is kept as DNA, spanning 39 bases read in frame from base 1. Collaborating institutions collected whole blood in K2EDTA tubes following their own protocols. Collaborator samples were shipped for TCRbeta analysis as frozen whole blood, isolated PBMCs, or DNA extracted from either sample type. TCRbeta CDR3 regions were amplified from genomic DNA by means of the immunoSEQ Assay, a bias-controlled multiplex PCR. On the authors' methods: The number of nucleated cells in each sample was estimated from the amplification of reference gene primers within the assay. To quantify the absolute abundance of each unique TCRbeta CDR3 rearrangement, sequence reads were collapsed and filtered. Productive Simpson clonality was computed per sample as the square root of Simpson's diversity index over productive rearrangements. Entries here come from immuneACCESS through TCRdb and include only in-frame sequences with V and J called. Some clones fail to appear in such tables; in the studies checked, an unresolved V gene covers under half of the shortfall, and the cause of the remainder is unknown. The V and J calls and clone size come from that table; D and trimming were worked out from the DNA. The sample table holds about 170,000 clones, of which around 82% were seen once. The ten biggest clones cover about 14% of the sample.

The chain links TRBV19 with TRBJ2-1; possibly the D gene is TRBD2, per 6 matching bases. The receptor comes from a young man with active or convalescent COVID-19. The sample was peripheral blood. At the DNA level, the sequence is TGTGCCAGTAGATCCGACGGGAGAAATGAGCAGTTCTTC. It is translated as CASRSDGRNEQFF.